The entry below gives a single TCR beta chain sequence along with its context. Its recognized antigen is unknown. One base away there is no much larger clone; base qualities are not given. The treatment or condition label here, explained by the study, means: approximately 11-day PBMC culture with coronavirus spike peptide pools or control peptides (ViraFEST assay). The ViraFEST assay, used in the study, expanded antigen-specific T cells with peptide pools and then identified the expanded clonotypes through TCR sequencing. The convalescent patients' positive SARS-CoV-2 PCR tests were from March to December 2020, which was before the Alpha, Beta and Delta variants emerged in the United States. Each well held millions of PBMCs cultured with around 10 ug/ml peptide pools in IMDM containing approximately 5% human AB serum and roughly 10 IU/ml IL-2. On days 3 and 7, half of the culture medium was replaced with fresh IL-2-containing medium. CD4+ T cells were isolated after about 10 days of culture through negative selection using the EasySep CD4+ T cell isolation kit. PBMCs were separated from whole blood using Ficoll-Paque Plus gradient centrifugation and then either used fresh or cryopreserved at -140C. Each culture condition was generally run in triplicate wells.

This record comes from a study of vaccination and CD4 T cells after COVID-19 (dated by TCRdb to between 2021 and 2022). Background on the whole study: SARS-CoV-2 positivity had been established in the convalescent patients by nasal swab PCR, and mild disease was recorded in several of these patients and severe disease in one. Participants received two doses of either the Pfizer-BioNTech BNT162b2 vaccine (n=8) or the Moderna mRNA-1273 vaccine (n=2). Post-COVID blood samples from convalescent patients were collected a median of around 100 days after diagnosis, with a range of 35 to 161 days. In 10 COVID-19 convalescent patients and a few infection-naive healthy vaccine recipients, researchers compared the spike-specific CD4+ TCR repertoire from before mRNA vaccination with the repertoire from after. Control cultures received a CEFX viral epitope pool as the positive control, an HIV-1 Nef peptide pool as the negative control, or no peptide. In the convalescent cohort there were six males and four females, among whom were two Hispanic individuals, seven Caucasians, two Asians and one multiracial person. Post-vaccine blood samples were obtained a median of approximately 70 days after the second vaccine dose, with a range of about 12 to 241 days. The cultures were stimulated with overlapping spike peptide pools from SARS-CoV-2 and from the common cold coronaviruses HCoV-NL63, HCoV-OC43 and HCoV-229E. Study-wide findings and limitations: An increase in the median number of SARS-CoV-2-reactive clonotypes from 21 after infection to 38 after vaccination was observed, but the change was not found to be significant. In convalescent patients, a median around 86% of post-vaccine SARS-CoV-2-reactive clones were detected only after vaccination, suggesting vaccine-specific priming. The number of convalescent patients in the study was relatively small, and the study did not examine early timepoints following natural infection. Of the vaccine-specific clones found in convalescent patients, nearly all (304 of 307) were mono-reactive for SARS-CoV-2 spike instead of being cross-reactive with common cold coronaviruses.

Measured from the cysteine to the phenylalanine, the CDR3 is 17 residues long. Just CDR3 DNA is preserved here, 51 bases in frame from base 1. The V end gives up 5 bases and the J end 5 bases, leaving 14 bases in the junction not matched to a gene. CDR1 and CDR2 are drawn from the germline V gene (reference sequence): SEHNR, FQNEAQ. The library came from PCR. TCR sequencing of DNA from cultured CD4+ T cells used the Oncomine TCR Beta short-read assay at the Johns Hopkins FTIC core. The QIAamp micro DNA kit was used to extract genomic DNA from the cultured CD4+ T cells. The Oncomine TCR Beta libraries from cultured CD4+ T cells were pooled using unique dual indexes and then sequenced on an Illumina iSeq 100. The authors processed their data as follows. Non-productive sequences were filtered out, and CDR3s that did not start with C, did not end with F or W, or were shorter than 7 amino acids were discarded. Antigen-specific clonotypes were identified using the MANAFEST web application through comparison of peptide-stimulated wells with reference and other culture wells. For a clone to be called positive, the clone needed an FDR below 0.05, an odds ratio above 5, and a productive frequency above 0.1% in at least two of three replicate wells. Clonotypes that were significantly expanded in both SARS-CoV-2 spike wells and at least one common cold coronavirus spike condition were defined as cross-reactive. Similarity between CDR3 sequences was evaluated in R version 3.6.1 using Levenshtein distances (stringdist) and unrooted phylogenetic trees (ape). The public reads were reprocessed in TCRdb via fastp at Q25 and MiXCR, keeping in-frame beta chains. Rows are unified per CDR3 protein, each entry keeping the most common DNA and genes. These V and J calls derive from TCRdb rather than the authors' analysis. Counted in this sample were about 8,300 distinct CDR3 sequences; just under 65% of them appeared once. The ten biggest clones cover approximately 30% of the sample.

Source material: CD4+ T cells from blood, cultured in vitro. This TCR was sampled from a human donor who had recovered from COVID-19. The receptor chain draws on TRBV7-9 and TRBJ2-5; TRBD2 fits 10 bases in the junction. The CDR3 protein is CASSPLGVAGGDETQYF. The bases are TGTGCCAGCAGCCCCCTTGGGGTAGCGGGAGGAGATGAGACCCAGTACTTC.